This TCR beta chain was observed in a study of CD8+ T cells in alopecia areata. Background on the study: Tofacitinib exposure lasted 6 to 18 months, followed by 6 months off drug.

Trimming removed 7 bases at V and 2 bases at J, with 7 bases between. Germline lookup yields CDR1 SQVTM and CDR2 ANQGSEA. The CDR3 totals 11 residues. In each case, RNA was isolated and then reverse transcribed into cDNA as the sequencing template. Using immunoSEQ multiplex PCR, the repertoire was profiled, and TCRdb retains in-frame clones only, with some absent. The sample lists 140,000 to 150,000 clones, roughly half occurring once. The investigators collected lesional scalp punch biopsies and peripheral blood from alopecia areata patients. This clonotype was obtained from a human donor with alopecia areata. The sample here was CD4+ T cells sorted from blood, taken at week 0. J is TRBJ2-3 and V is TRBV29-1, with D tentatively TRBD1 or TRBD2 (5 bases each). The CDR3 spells CSAGPTDTQYF. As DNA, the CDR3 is TGCAGCGCGGGGCCCACAGATACGCAGTATTTT.